The next 29 T cell receptor beta chains were all read from a single sample in a study of post-analysis software for immune sequencing data (dated by TCRdb to the mid-2010s). General study outcomes and caveats: A few TRBV segments, including TRBV5-6, TRBV5-1 and TRBV20-1, were significantly more frequent in patients than controls.

No antigen is known for these receptors. Libraries were built with PCR. Sequenced on an Illumina HiSeq 2500. To reduce PCR and sequencing biases, unique molecular identifiers were incorporated into the TCR beta cDNA libraries. The public reads were quality trimmed at Q25 with fastp and then assembled into clones with MiXCR by TCRdb, keeping productive beta chains. One record per CDR3 amino acid sequence lists the most common genes and DNA. This sample holds approximately 570,000 distinct CDR3 sequences; around 47% were observed only once. More than 1.5% of the sample is in the top ten clones. The sequencing sample was made of blood. The receptors shown here come from a girl aged 5-17 years with multiple sclerosis.

The CDR3 region has the DNA TGTGCCAGCAGTGCTCGCCGGGAAGAGACCCAGTACTTC. This codes for CASSARREETQYF. V usage is TRBV27 and J usage is TRBJ2-4; no definite D call. The end of the DNA aligns better with TRBJ2-5, so the J call may be wrong. The CDR3 contains 13 residues. Germline values: CDR1 MNHEY, CDR2 SMNVEV (reference sequence).

This chain connects TRBV20-1 to TRBJ2-1; the D gene is possibly TRBD2 (6 bases). The CDR3 covers 13 residues. V gave up 6 bases and J gave up 6 bases, with 15 bases separating them. The V gene's germline CDR1 is DFQATT and CDR2 SNEGSKA (reference sequence). CDR3: CSAMGLDSNEQFF. The CDR3 nucleotides read TGCAGTGCCATGGGACTTGATTCCAATGAGCAGTTCTTC.

J is TRBJ2-7 and V is TRBV6-5, with no clear D. The CDR3 has 12 amino acids. Germline V gives CDR1 MNHEY, CDR2 SVGAGI. V was clipped by 8 bases and J by 4 bases, with 12 bases between them. The CDR3 region is CASQSSPYEQYF. In nucleotides, the CDR3 is TGTGCCAGCCAAAGCAGTCCATACGAGCAGTACTTC.

Details on this clonotype: An end of the junction does not agree with germline; a read error may underlie this. The rearrangement joins TRBV4-1 to TRBJ2-5; D gene ambiguous. The germline V gene has CDR1 MGHRA and CDR2 YSYEKL. The CDR3 consists of 16 residues. In DNA form, the CDR3 reads TGCGCCGGCAGCCCTCTACCAAGGGATAGGCAAGAGACCCAGTACTTC. Its translation is CAGSPLPRDRQETQYF.

There are a few counts of this clonotype. The V call is TRBV12-3 or TRBV12-4, the J call TRBJ1-2; D is uncertain. The CDR3 length is 13 residues. Trimming left V 1 base short and J 7 bases short, with 10 bases between. The CDR3 spells CASSLDNEVGYTF. The CDR3 nucleotides are TGTGCCAGCAGTTTAGACAATGAGGTTGGCTACACCTTC.

The chain links TRBV7-9 to TRBJ1-4; the D gene is possibly TRBD1 (5 bases). Trimming took 5 bases from V and 5 from J, leaving 15 bases between them. Germline-derived CDR1 and CDR2 are SEHNR and FQNEAQ (reference sequence). CDR3 length equals 15 residues. The CDR3 DNA follows: TGTGCCAGCAGCATTGCCGGGACGGGGAATGAAAAACTGTTTTTT. This sequence encodes CASSIAGTGNEKLFF. Full variable domain (remainder filled in from reference TRBV7-9 and TRBJ1-4): DTGVSQNPRHKITKRGQNVTFRCDPISEHNRLYWYRQTLGQGPEFLTYFQNEAQLEKSRLLSDRFSAERPKGSFSTLEIQRTEQGDSAMYLCASSIAGTGNEKLFFGSGTQLSVL.

V gene TRBV21-1 combines with J gene TRBJ2-7; no check of the table's D call, TRBD2, against the DNA was made. TRBV21-1 is an annotated pseudogene. The CDR3 sequence is 16 residues long. The CDR3, as DNA: TGTGCCAGCAGCAGCCTAGCGGGAGGGAGCTCCTACGAGCAGTACTTC. Translation gives CASSSLAGGSSYEQYF.

This clonotype was picked up one time. V usage is TRBV5-1 and J usage is TRBJ1-2; 8 bases match TRBD1. V was clipped by 4 bases and J by 3 bases; unmatched bases: 11. The CDR3 has 16 amino acids. Germline-derived CDR1 and CDR2 are SGHRS and YFSETQ. CDR3 in DNA: TGCGCCAGCAGCCCCGTAGGGGGACAGGCCTACTATGGCTACACCTTC. This sequence encodes CASSPVGGQAYYGYTF.

The rearrangement joins TRBV10-3 to TRBJ2-1; 12 bases agree with TRBD2. Germline V CDR1 and CDR2: ENHRY, SYGVKD. V was pared by 7 bases and J by 6 bases, with 7 bases of the junction left unmatched. The CDR3 covers 15 residues. This chain's CDR3 is CAIKQTSGSRNEQFF. CDR3 bases: TGTGCCATCAAGCAGACTAGCGGGAGTCGCAATGAGCAGTTCTTC.

The chain uses TRBV29-1 and TRBJ1-2; 9 bases line up with TRBD1. The CDR3 runs to 14 residues. V lost 3 bases, J lost 2 bases, and 4 bases stayed unmatched. The germline V gene encodes CDR1 SQVTM and CDR2 ANQGSEA. CDR3 nucleotides: TGCAGCGTTGAGGAGACAGGGGGAAACTATGGCTACACCTTC. Residues: CSVEETGGNYGYTF.

This clonotype came up many times. This chain uses TRBV5-1 with TRBJ2-3; 9 positions match TRBD2. CDR1 SGHRS and CDR2 YFSETQ come from the germline V gene. The CDR3 totals 15 residues. After removal of 1 base from V and 0 bases from J, the junction contained 0 bases not matched to a gene. CDR3 sequence reads: CASSLTSGSTDTQYF. CDR3 bases: TGCGCCAGCAGCTTGACTAGCGGGAGCACAGATACGCAGTATTTT.

In its sample, this clonotype was seen a few times. The V gene is TRBV11-2, the J gene TRBJ2-5; 9 nucleotides align to TRBD2. This CDR3 region has 16 residues. Germline CDR1 SGHAT, CDR2 FQNNGV. The trim removed 1 base at V and 5 bases at J, leaving 8 bases unmatched. The CDR3 spells CASSLAPRTSEETQYF. The CDR3 nucleotides read TGTGCCAGCAGCTTAGCCCCGAGGACTAGCGAGGAGACCCAGTACTTC. Full variable domain (outside the CDR3, taken from reference TRBV11-2 and TRBJ2-5): EAGVAQSPRYKIIEKRQSVAFWCNPISGHATLYWYQQILGQGPKLLIQFQNNGVVDDSQLPKDRFSAERLKGVDSTLKIQPAKLEDSAVYLCASSLAPRTSEETQYFGPGTRLLVL.

In this sample, this clonotype turned up many times. The chain links TRBV5-1 to TRBJ2-7; D might be TRBD1 (5 bases). V gave up 4 bases and J gave up 4 bases, with 15 bases separating them. This CDR3 region has 14 residues. CDR1 is SGHRS, CDR2 YFSETQ, per germline. CDR3 DNA sequence: TGCGCCAGCAGCATCGACAGTCTCGGGTACGAGCAGTACTTC. It yields the protein CASSIDSLGYEQYF.

The genes are TRBV20-1 and TRBJ2-5; 8 positions agree with TRBD1. The CDR3 contains 14 residues. J lost 3 bases, V lost 5 bases, and 8 bases had no gene match. The V gene's germline CDR1 is DFQATT and CDR2 SNEGSKA (reference sequence). Here the CDR3 DNA reads TGCAGTGCTGACCGGGACAGGAGTAAAGAGACCCAGTACTTC. Translated, it gives CSADRDRSKETQYF.

This chain connects TRBV11-3 to TRBJ2-3; 12 bases are a match to TRBD2. CDR1 SGHNT and CDR2 YENEEA come from the germline V gene. V was pared by 3 bases and J by 4 bases, with 5 bases of the junction left unmatched. The CDR3 consists of 16 residues. The CDR3 loop is CASSLPSGRAADTQYF. CDR3 in DNA: TGTGCCAGCAGCTTGCCTAGCGGGAGGGCGGCAGATACGCAGTATTTT. The whole variable domain, remainder taken from reference TRBV11-3 and TRBJ2-3, is EAGVVQSPRYKIIEKKQPVAFWCNPISGHNTLYWYLQNLGQGPELLIRYENEEAVDDSQLPKDRFSAERLKGVDSTLKIQPAELGDSAVYLCASSLPSGRAADTQYFGPGTRLTVL.

This rearrangement joins TRBV2 to TRBJ1-1; no clear D. Trimming removed 6 bases at V and 2 bases at J, with 7 bases between. CDR3 length: 12 residues. CDR1 SNHLY and CDR2 FYNNEI come from the germline V gene. In DNA, the CDR3 is TGTGCCAGCAGGGACGACAACACTGAAGCTTTCTTT. Protein: CASRDDNTEAFF.

Details on this clonotype: A clone one base away is much larger, so this may be a read error. The chain is built from TRBV11-2 and TRBJ2-7; D ambiguous. Deletions cut 4 bases from V and 2 bases from J, with 24 bases between. CDR1 is SGHAT and CDR2 is FQNNGV in the germline V gene. This CDR3 comprises 18 residues. The CDR3 spells CASSSRPKRTGRTYEQYF. The CDR3 bases are TGTGCCAGCAGCTCGCGTCCTAAAAGAACGGGCAGAACCTACGAGCAGTACTTC.

This clonotype was observed a few times. V usage is TRBV6-5 and J usage is TRBJ2-1; D remains ambiguous. The CDR3 extends over 11 amino acids. Germline CDR1 is MNHEY and CDR2 is SVGAGI. Trimming took 0 bases from V and 11 from J, leaving 5 bases between them. The CDR3 reads CASSYSEKQFF. The DNA of the CDR3 is TGTGCCAGCAGTTACTCGGAGAAGCAGTTCTTC.

This chain connects TRBV27 to TRBJ1-2, with TRBD1 matching over 8 bases. V gave up 7 bases and J gave up 7 bases; unmatched junction bases: 11. The CDR3 is 14 amino acids. Germline assignment: CDR1 MNHEY and CDR2 SMNVEV (reference sequence). The chain's CDR3 is CASTPGQGGSGYTF. CDR3 in DNA: TGTGCCAGCACTCCCGGACAGGGAGGAAGTGGCTACACCTTC.

This chain connects TRBV10-3 to TRBJ1-2, with 10 nucleotides matching TRBD1. The CDR3 totals 18 residues. Germline-derived CDR1 and CDR2 are ENHRY and SYGVKD. Losses at the gene ends were 0 bases for V and 1 base for J; bases not matched to a gene: 8. The DNA for the CDR3 is TGTGCCATCAGTGAGTCAACGACAGGGGGCTCGGTTAACTATGGCTACACCTTC. It translates to CAISESTTGGSVNYGYTF.

The chain couples TRBV12-3 or TRBV12-4 to TRBJ2-5; 10 bases match TRBD1. Trimming cost V 7 bases and J 1 base; bases outside gene matches: 6. The CDR3 is 15 residues long. The CDR3 nucleotides are TGTGCCAGCATCCAGACAGGGGGCGCCCAAGAGACCCAGTACTTC. It is translated as CASIQTGGAQETQYF.

The chain links TRBV5-4 to TRBJ2-3; D gene ambiguous. The germline V and J ends were trimmed by 8 bases and 6 bases, with 16 bases remaining between them. This CDR3 is built from 13 residues. The germline V gene encodes CDR1 SGHNT and CDR2 YYREEE (reference sequence). DNA of the CDR3: TGTGCCAGTCTGGCGCCAGACGTCGATACGCAGTATTTT. Amino acids: CASLAPDVDTQYF.

A few counts support this clonotype. The CDR3 sequence is CASSVRGGAYEQYF. Written as DNA, the CDR3 is TGTGCCAGCAGTGTACGGGGAGGGGCCTACGAGCAGTACTTC. The chain is built from TRBV6-5 and TRBJ2-7; TRBD2 aligns across 7 bases. CDR1 and CDR2 (germline): MNHEY, SVGAGI. This CDR3 region has 14 residues. Trimming took 5 bases from V and 2 from J; bases not matched to a gene: 6.

The chain recombines TRBV6-1 with TRBJ2-1; TRBD1 aligns across 7 bases. Germline CDR1 is MNHNS and CDR2 is SASEGT. This CDR3 region has 13 residues. The V gene end was trimmed by 10 bases and the J gene end by 1 base; junction bases not matched to a gene: 4. CDR3 bases: TGTGCCACCAGGGGACAGTCCTACAATGAGCAGTTCTTC. This codes for CATRGQSYNEQFF.

The genes are TRBV7-3 and TRBJ2-5, with D unclear. The DNA end is more similar to TRBJ2-7, so the J call may be wrong. Looked up from germline, CDR1 is SGHTA and CDR2 is FQGTGA. The CDR3 length is 15 residues. CDR3 nucleotide sequence: TGTGCCAGCAGCTCTCAGCCTTCCTCCTCGGGCGAGCAGTACTTC. Amino acids: CASSSQPSSSGEQYF.

The J gene is TRBJ2-3, the V gene TRBV5-1; 7 bases align to TRBD2. The germline gives CDR1 SGHRS, CDR2 YFSETQ. The CDR3 covers 14 residues. V shed 4 bases, J shed 6 bases, and the junction held 8 bases outside the gene matches. The CDR3 DNA reads as TGCGCCAGCAGCCCCGGCGGGGGAGCGGATACGCAGTATTTT. Protein sequence: CASSPGGGADTQYF.

In its sample, this clonotype was seen many times. This rearrangement joins TRBV6-6 to TRBJ1-2, with D unclear. The V and J ends lost 2 bases and 6 bases respectively, with 1 base between them. Germline V gene lookup returns CDR1 MNHNY and CDR2 SVGAGI (reference sequence). The CDR3 runs to 10 residues. DNA of the CDR3: TGTGCCAGCAGTTACGATGGCTACACCTTC. This sequence encodes CASSYDGYTF.

The V and J genes are TRBV12-3 or TRBV12-4 and TRBJ2-7; possible D gene TRBD2, 5 bases. The CDR3 runs to 14 residues. Between the trimmed V and J ends, which lost 3 bases and 2 bases, there was a span of 11 bases. The CDR3 spells CASSFAGSTYEQYF. CDR3 bases: TGTGCCAGCAGTTTCGCGGGTTCTACCTACGAGCAGTACTTC.

The chain joins TRBV19 to TRBJ2-1; 9 bases match TRBD1. The CDR3 is 16 amino acids. The V segment lost 6 bases and the J segment 5 bases; nucleotides outside the gene matches: 11. The germline gives CDR1 LNHDA, CDR2 SQIVND (reference sequence). CDR3 DNA: TGTGCCAGTAGCTCACAGGGGGCCGGGATCGACAATGAGCAGTTCTTC. This encodes CASSSQGAGIDNEQFF.